This T cell receptor beta chain was sequenced for a study of human T cells and chemical hapten exposure. TCRdb passed the RACE reads through MiXCR, listing each CDR3 protein once. Altogether fewer than 200,000 distinct CDR3 sequences are present, around 30% being singletons, with the ten largest covering roughly 3%. The sample's time point: pre-sensitization, week 0. The treatment denotes: therapeutic diphenylcyclopropenone sensitization with weekly scalp DPC. Those who donated were patients with alopecia, 18 to 70 years of age, and suitable for DPC. Someone pulled total RNA out of unfractionated whole blood. J lost 7 bases, V lost 6 bases, and 12 bases had no gene match. The germline CDR1 and CDR2 sequences are MNHEY and SVGEGT. The CDR3 spans 15 residues.

The rearrangement joins TRBV6-2 or TRBV6-3 to TRBJ2-7, with 10 bases matching TRBD1. The receptor was isolated from a woman aged 30 to 39 with alopecia areata. Some clones in this sample may be carry-over from other donors' samples. The material was whole blood, obtained in connection with sensitization to the hapten diphenylcyclopropenone (DPC). CDR3 amino acids: CASSRPGQGPPEQYF. CDR3 coding DNA: TGTGCCAGCAGCAGACCGGGACAGGGGCCGCCGGAGCAGTACTTC.